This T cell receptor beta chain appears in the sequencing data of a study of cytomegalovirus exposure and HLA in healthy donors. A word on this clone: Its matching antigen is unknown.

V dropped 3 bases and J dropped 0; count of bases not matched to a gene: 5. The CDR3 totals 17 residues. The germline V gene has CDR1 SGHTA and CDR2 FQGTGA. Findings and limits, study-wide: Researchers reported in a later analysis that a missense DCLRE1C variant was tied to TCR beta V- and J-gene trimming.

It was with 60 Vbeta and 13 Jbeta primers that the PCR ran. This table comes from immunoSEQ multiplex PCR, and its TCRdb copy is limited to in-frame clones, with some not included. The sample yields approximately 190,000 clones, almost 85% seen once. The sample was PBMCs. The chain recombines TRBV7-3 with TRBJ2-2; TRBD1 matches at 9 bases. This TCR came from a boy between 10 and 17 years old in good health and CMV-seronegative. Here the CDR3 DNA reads TGTGCCAGCAGCTTCACTGGGACAGGGACGAACACCGGGGAGCTGTTTTTT. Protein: CASSFTGTGTNTGELFF.